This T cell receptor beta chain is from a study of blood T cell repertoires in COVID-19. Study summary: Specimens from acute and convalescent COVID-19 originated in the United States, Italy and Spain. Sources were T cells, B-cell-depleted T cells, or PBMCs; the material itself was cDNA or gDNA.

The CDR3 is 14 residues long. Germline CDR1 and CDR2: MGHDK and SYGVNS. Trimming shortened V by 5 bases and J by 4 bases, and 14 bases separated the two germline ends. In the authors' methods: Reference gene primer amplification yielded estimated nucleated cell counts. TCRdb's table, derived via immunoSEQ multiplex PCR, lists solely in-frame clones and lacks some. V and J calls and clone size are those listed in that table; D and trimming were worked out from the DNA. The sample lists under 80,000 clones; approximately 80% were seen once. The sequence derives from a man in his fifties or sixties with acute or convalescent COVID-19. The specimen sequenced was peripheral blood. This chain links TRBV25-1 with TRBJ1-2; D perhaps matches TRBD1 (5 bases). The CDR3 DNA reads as TGTGCCAGCAGTTCACCCGGGACTGGCTATGGCTACACCTTC. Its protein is CASSSPGTGYGYTF.